This T cell receptor (beta chain) was found in a study of T cell clones after liver transplantation. Background on the study: At least one year of complete immunosuppression withdrawal without enzymes over twice normal defined tolerance.

CDR1 and CDR2 (germline): MDHEN, SYDVKM. V shed 5 bases and J shed 0 bases, with 8 bases lying between them. The CDR3 loop spans 13 amino acids. Method: immunoSEQ multiplex PCR; TCRdb's copy keeps in-frame clones and lacks some. The sample gives roughly 120,000 clones, less than 95% of which show up once; more than 0.8% is in the top ten. Sequenced material: CD4+ T cells from blood, taken 12 months after liver transplant. This rearrangement joins TRBV28 to TRBJ2-7; D ambiguous. This receptor was taken from a human patient who received a liver transplant. The graft donor may account for some of the T cells. The CDR3 region has the DNA TGTGCCAGCAGTCGATCATTCTCCTACGAGCAGTACTTC. Translating it yields CASSRSFSYEQYF.